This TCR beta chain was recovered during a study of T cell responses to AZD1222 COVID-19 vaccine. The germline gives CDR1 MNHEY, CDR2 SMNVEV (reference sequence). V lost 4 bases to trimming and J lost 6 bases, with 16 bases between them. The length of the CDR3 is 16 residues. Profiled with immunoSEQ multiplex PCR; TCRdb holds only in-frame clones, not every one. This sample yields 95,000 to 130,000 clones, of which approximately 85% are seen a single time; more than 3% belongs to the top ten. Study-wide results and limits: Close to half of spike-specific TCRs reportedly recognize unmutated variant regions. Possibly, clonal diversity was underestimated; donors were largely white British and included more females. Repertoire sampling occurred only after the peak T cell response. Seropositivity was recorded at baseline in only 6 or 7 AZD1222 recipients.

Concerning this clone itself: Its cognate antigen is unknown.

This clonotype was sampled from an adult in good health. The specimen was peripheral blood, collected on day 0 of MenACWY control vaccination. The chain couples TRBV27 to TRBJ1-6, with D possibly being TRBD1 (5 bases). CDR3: CASSSITGVRNSPLHF. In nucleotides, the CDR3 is TGTGCCAGCAGTTCCATCACGGGGGTCCGTAATTCACCCCTCCACTTT.